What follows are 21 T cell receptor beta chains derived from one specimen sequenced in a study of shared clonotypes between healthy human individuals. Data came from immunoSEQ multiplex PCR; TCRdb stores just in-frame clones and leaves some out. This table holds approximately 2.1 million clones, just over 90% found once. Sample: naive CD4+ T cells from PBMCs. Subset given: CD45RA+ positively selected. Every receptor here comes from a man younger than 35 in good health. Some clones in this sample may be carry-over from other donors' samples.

In DNA form, the CDR3 reads TGTGCCAGCAGCTTAATGGGGACAGTCCAAAATGAGCAGTTCTTC. Protein sequence: CASSLMGTVQNEQFF. The chain couples TRBV7-9 to TRBJ2-1, with 7 bases matching TRBD1. The ends lost 2 bases at V and 7 bases at J; junction bases unmatched: 8. This CDR3 is built from 15 residues. CDR1 SEHNR and CDR2 FQNEAQ come from the germline V gene (reference sequence). Together with reference TRBV7-9 and TRBJ2-1, the CDR3 gives the full variable domain: DTGVSQNPRHKITKRGQNVTFRCDPISEHNRLYWYRQTLGQGPEFLTYFQNEAQLEKSRLLSDRFSAERPKGSFSTLEIQRTEQGDSAMYLCASSLMGTVQNEQFFGPGTRLTVL.

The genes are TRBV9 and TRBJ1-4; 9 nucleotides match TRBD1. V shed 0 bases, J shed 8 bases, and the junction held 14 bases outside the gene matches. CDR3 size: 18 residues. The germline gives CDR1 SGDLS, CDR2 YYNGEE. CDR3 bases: TGTGCCAGCAGCGTAGAAGACGGGCGGGGGACAGGGCCGGAAAAACTGTTTTTT. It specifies CASSVEDGRGTGPEKLFF.

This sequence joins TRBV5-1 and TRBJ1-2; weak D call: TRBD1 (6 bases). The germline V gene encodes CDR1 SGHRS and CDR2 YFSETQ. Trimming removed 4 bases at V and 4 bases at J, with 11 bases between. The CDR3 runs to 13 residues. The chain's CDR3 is CASSLTGPYGYTF. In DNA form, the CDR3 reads TGCGCCAGCAGCCTGACAGGCCCCTATGGCTACACCTTC.

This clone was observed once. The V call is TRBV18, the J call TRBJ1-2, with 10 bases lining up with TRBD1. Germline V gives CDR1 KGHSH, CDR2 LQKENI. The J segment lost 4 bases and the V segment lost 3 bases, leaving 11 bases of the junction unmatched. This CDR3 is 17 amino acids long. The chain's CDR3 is CASSPGQGQRGRYGYTF. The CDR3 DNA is TGTGCCAGCTCACCGGGACAGGGGCAACGGGGCCGCTATGGCTACACCTTC.

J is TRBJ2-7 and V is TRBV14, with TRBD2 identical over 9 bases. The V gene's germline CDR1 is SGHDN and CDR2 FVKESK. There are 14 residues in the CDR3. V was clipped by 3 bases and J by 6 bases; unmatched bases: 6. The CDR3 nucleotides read TGTGCCAGCAGCCATCCGGGACTAGCTATCGAGCAGTACTTC. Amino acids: CASSHPGLAIEQYF.

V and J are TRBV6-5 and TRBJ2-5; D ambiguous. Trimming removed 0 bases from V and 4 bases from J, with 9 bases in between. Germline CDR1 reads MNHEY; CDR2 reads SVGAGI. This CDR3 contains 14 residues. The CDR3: CASSYSQASETQYF. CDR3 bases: TGTGCCAGCAGTTACTCGCAGGCTTCAGAGACCCAGTACTTC.

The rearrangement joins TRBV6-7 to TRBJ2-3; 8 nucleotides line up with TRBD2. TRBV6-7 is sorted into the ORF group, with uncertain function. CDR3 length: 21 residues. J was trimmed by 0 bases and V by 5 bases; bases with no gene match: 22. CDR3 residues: CASSLGPAGLAGHRSTDTQYF. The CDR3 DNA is TGTGCCAGCAGTCTAGGGCCCGCGGGTCTAGCGGGTCACCGGAGCACAGATACGCAGTATTTT.

The CDR3 protein is CASSLFRVNSYNEQFF. The CDR3 DNA sequence: TGTGCCAGCAGCTTATTCCGCGTAAACTCCTACAATGAGCAGTTCTTC. This sequence joins TRBV7-8 and TRBJ2-1; D remains ambiguous. V lost 2 bases, J lost 0 bases, and 11 bases lay in between. Looked up from germline, CDR1 is SGHVS and CDR2 is FQNEAQ. The CDR3 extends over 16 amino acids. The complete variable domain, with remaining parts taken from reference TRBV7-8 and TRBJ2-1, reads GAGVSQSPRYKVAKRGQDVALRCDPISGHVSLFWYQQALGQGPEFLTYFQNEAQLDKSGLPSDRFFAERPEGSVSTLKIQRTQQEDSAVYLCASSLFRVNSYNEQFFGPGTRLTVL.

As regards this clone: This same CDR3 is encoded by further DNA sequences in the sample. CDR3 region: CSATGTYGYTF. The CDR3 nucleotides are TGCAGTGCTACAGGGACCTATGGCTACACCTTC. V usage is TRBV20-1 and J usage is TRBJ1-2; maybe TRBD1 (5 bases). The V and J ends lost 4 bases and 4 bases respectively, with 7 bases between them. CDR1 and CDR2 (germline): DFQATT, SNEGSKA (reference sequence). The CDR3 consists of 11 residues.

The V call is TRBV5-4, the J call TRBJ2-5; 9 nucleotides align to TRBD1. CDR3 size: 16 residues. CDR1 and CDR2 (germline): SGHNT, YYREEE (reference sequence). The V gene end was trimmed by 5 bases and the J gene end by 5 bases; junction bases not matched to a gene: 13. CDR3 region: CASSRGTGRGGETQYF. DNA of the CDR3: TGTGCCAGCAGTCGCGGGACAGGGAGAGGAGGGGAGACCCAGTACTTC.

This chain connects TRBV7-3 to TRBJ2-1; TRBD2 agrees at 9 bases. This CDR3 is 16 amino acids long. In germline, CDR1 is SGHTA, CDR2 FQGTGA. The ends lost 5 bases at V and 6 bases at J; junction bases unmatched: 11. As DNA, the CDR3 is TGTGCCAGCAGCCCCTTCCCGGGCGGGAGGGCCAATGAGCAGTTCTTC. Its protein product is CASSPFPGGRANEQFF.

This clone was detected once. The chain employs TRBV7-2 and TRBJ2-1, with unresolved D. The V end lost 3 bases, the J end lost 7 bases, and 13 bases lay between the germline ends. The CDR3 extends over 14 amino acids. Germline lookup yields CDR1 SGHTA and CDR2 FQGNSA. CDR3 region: CASSLGLVPNEQFF. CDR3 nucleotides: TGTGCCAGCAGCTTGGGCTTAGTCCCAAATGAGCAGTTCTTC. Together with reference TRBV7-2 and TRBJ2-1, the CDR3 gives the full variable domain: GAGVSQSPSNKVTEKGKDVELRCDPISGHTALYWYRQSLGQGLEFLIYFQGNSAPDKSGLPSDRFSAERTGGSVSTLTIQRTQQEDSAVYLCASSLGLVPNEQFFGPGTRLTVL.

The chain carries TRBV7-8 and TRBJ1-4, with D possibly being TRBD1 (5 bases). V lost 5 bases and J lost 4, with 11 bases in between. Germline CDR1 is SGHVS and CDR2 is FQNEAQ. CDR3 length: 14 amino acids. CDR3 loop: CASSPVGVNEKLFF. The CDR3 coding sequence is TGTGCCAGCAGCCCAGTAGGGGTTAATGAAAAACTGTTTTTT.

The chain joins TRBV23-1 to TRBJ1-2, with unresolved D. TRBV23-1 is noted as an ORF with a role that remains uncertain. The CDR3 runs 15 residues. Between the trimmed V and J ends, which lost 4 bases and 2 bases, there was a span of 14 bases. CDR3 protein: CASSLPACPNYGYTF. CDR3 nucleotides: TGCGCCAGCAGTCTCCCGGCCTGTCCAAACTATGGCTACACCTTC.

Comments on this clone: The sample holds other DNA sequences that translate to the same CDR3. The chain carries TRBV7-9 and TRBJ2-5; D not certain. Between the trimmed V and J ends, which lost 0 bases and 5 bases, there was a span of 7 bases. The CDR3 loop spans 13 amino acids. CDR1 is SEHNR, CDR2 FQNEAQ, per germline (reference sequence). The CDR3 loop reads CASSLAGWETQYF. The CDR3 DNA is TGTGCCAGCAGCTTAGCGGGATGGGAGACCCAGTACTTC.

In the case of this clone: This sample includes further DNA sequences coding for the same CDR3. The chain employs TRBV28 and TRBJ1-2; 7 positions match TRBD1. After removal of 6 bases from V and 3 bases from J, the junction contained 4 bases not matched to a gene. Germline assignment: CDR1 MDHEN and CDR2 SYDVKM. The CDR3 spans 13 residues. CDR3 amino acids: CASRPTGDYGYTF. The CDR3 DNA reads TGTGCCAGCAGACCTACAGGGGACTATGGCTACACCTTC.

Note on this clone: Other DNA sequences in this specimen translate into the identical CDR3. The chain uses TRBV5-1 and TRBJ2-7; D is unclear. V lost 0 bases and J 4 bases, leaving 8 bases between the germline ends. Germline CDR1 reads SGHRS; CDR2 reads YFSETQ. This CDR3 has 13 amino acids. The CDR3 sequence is CASSLVGEYEQYF. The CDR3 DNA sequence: TGCGCCAGCAGCTTGGTGGGCGAGTACGAGCAGTACTTC.

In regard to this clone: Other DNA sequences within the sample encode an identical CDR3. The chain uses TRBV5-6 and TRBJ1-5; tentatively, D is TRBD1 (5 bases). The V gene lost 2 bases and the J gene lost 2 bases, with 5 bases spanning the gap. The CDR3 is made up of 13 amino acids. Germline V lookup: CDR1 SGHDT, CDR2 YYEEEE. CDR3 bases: TGTGCCAGCAGCTTCAGGGGCAATCAGCCCCAGCATTTT. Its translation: CASSFRGNQPQHF. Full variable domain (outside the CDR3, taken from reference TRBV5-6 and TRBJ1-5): DAGVTQSPTHLIKTRGQQVTLRCSPKSGHDTVSWYQQALGQGPQFIFQYYEEEERQRGNFPDRFSGHQFPNYSSELNVNALLLGDSALYLCASSFRGNQPQHFGDGTRLSIL.

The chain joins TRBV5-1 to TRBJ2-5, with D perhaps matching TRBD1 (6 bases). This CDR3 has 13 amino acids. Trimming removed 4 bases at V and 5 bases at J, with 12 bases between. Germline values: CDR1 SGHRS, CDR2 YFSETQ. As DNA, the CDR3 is TGCGCCAGCAGCGGGGGCCCGAGGGAGACCCAGTACTTC. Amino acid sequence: CASSGGPRETQYF. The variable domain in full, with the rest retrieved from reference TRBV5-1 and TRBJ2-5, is KAGVTQTPRYLIKTRGQQVTLSCSPISGHRSVSWYQQTPGQGLQFLFEYFSETQRNKGNFPGRFSGRQFSNSRSEMNVSTLELGDSALYLCASSGGPRETQYFGPGTRLLVL.

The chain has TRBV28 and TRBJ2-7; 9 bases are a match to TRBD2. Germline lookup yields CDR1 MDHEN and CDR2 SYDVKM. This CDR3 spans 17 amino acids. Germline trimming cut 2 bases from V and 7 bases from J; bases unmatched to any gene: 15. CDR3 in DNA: TGTGCCAGCAGTTTAAACCCCCGGCTAGCGGGATCGGGGGAGCAGTACTTC. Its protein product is CASSLNPRLAGSGEQYF.

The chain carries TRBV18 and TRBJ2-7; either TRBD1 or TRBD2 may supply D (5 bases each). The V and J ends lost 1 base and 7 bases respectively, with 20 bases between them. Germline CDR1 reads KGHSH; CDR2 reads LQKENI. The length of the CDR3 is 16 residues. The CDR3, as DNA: TGTGCCAGCTCACCACTTATAGGGACCCCGGCTCAAGAGCAGTACTTC. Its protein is CASSPLIGTPAQEQYF.